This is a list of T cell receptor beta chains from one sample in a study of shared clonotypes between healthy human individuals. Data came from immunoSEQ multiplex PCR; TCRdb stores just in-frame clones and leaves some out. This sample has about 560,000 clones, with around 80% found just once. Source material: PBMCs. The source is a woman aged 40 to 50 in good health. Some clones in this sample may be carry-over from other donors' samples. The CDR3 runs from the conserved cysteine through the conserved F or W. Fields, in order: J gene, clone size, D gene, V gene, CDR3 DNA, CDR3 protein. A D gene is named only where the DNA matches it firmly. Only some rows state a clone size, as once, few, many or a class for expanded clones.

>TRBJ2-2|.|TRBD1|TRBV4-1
TGCGCCAGCAGCCAAGGAGACAGGGCTATTACCGGGGAGCTGTTTTTT
CASSQGDRAITGELFF
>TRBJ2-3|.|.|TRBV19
TGTGCCAGCCCCACTGAGGCTAGCACAGATACGCAGTATTTT
CASPTEASTDTQYF
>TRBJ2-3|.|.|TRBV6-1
TGTGCCAGCAGTGAAGCGGCTGGGATCGGGACAGATACGCAGTATTTT
CASSEAAGIGTDTQYF
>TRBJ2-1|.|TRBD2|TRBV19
TGTGCCAGTAGTAGACTAGCGGGAGAGGGCTACAATGAGCAGTTCTTC
CASSRLAGEGYNEQFF
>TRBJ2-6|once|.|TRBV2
TGTGCCAGCACAGGGCAGGGATATTCCTCTGGGGCCAACGTCCTGACTTTC
CASTGQGYSSGANVLTF
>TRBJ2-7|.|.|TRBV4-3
TGCGCCAGCAGCCAAGCCGCGGAGATCTCCTACGAGCAGTACTTC
CASSQAAEISYEQYF
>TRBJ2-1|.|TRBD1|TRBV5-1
TGCGCCAGCAGCTGGGGACAGGGGAACTACAATGAGCAGTTCTTC
CASSWGQGNYNEQFF
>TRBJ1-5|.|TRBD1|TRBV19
TGTGCCAGTAGCCGCCGGGACAGAGAGCCCCAGCATTTT
CASSRRDREPQHF
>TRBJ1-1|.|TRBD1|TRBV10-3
TGTGCCATCAGAATACAGGGGGCTGAGGCTGAAGCTTTCTTT
CAIRIQGAEAEAFF
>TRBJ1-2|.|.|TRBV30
TGTGCCTGGAGTGTACCCGGGGCGGGCTACACCTTC
CAWSVPGAGYTF
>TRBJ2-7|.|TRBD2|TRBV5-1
TGCGCCAGCAGCTTGGATACTAGCGGGGGGGACGAGCAGTACTTC
CASSLDTSGGDEQYF
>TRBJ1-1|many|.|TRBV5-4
TGTGCCAGCAGTTCTAACTCTCTCGGGGGAGTAGCTTTCTTT
CASSSNSLGGVAFF
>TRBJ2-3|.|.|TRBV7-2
TGTGCCAGCAGTCACATGGTGGGGGGAGAGACTTCAGATACGCAGTATTTT
CASSHMVGGETSDTQYF
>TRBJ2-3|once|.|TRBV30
TGTGCCTGGAGCGTTAGTTTCACAGATACGCAGTATTTT
CAWSVSFTDTQYF
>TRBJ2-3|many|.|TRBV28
TGTGCCAGCAGCCTTGGGGGCGGGGACACAGATACGCAGTATTTT
CASSLGGGDTDTQYF
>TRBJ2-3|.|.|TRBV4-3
TGCGCCAGCAGCCAGGACCCCTCTCAAGAGGTAGATACGCAGTATTTT
CASSQDPSQEVDTQYF
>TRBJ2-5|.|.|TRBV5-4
TGTGCCAGCAGCGGGATCCAAGAGACCCAGTACTTC
CASSGIQETQYF
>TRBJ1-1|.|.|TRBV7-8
TGTGCCAGCAGCCGGGACAACATAAACACTGAAGCTTTCTTT
CASSRDNINTEAFF
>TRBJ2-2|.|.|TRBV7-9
TGTGCCAGCAGCTTAGCGCGTCCGATATTCGCCGGGGAGCTGTTTTTT
CASSLARPIFAGELFF
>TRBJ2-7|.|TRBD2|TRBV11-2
TGTGCCAGCAGCCGCATAGCGGGAGGGTACGAGCAGTACTTC
CASSRIAGGYEQYF
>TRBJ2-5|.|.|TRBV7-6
TGTGCCAGCAGCTTAACTATTCGACAAGAGACCCAGTACTTC
CASSLTIRQETQYF
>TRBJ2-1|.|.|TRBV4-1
TGCGCCAGCAGCCAAGTTCTCATCAGGGGCCCATACAATGAGCAGTTCTTC
CASSQVLIRGPYNEQFF
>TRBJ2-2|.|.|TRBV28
TGTGCCAGCGGTGGGGCGGGAAAGAACACCGGGGAGCTGTTTTTT
CASGGAGKNTGELFF
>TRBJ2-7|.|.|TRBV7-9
TGTGCCAGCAGCGCTCGGAGGGACTCCGCCTACGAGCAGTACTTC
CASSARRDSAYEQYF
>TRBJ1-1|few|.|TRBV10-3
TGTGCCATCAGTGAGTCGACAGTGGGAGTGGAAGCTTTCTTT
CAISESTVGVEAFF
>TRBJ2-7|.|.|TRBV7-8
TGTGCCAGCACTCGTCAGATAGCCTACGAGCAGTACTTC
CASTRQIAYEQYF